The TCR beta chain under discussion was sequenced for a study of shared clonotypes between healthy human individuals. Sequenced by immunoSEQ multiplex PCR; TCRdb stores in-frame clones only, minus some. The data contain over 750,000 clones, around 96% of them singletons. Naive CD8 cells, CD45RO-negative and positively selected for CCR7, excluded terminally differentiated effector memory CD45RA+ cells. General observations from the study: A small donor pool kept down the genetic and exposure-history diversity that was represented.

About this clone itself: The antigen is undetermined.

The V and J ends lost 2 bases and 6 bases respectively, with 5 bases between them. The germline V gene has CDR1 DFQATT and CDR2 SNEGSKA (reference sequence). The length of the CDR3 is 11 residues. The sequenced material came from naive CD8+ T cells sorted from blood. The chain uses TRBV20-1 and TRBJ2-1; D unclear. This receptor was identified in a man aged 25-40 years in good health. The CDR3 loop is CSARSVNEQFF. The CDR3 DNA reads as TGCAGTGCTAGATCCGTCAATGAGCAGTTCTTC.